Listed below are T cell receptor beta chains from one sample, sequenced in a study of T cell responses to AZD1222 COVID-19 vaccine. TCRdb's copy holds only in-frame clones and misses some; the assay was immunoSEQ multiplex PCR. The sample carries around 160,000 clones, roughly nine tenths recorded once. The specimen comprised peripheral blood, sampled 28 days after the second AZD1222 dose. These receptors came from an adult who received the AZD1222 COVID-19 vaccine. The CDR3 runs from the conserved cysteine through the conserved F or W. Each record gives: CDR3 protein, CDR3 DNA, V gene, clone size, D gene, J gene. The D gene is left open where the match is weak. Part of the rows lack a size; the others show once, few, many or a class for expanded clones.

CDR3 protein: CASSAMDADEAFF
CDR3 DNA: TGTGCCAGCAGCGCCATGGACGCAGATGAAGCTTTCTTT
V gene: TRBV9
clone size: NA
D gene: NA
J gene: TRBJ1-1

CDR3 protein: CASSGTRQGTGETQYF
CDR3 DNA: TGTGCCAGCAGCGGAACCAGACAGGGGACGGGGGAGACCCAGTACTTC
V gene: TRBV11-2
clone size: once
D gene: TRBD1
J gene: TRBJ2-5

CDR3 protein: CASSSPGQYYEQYF
CDR3 DNA: TGTGCCAGCAGTTCTCCGGGACAGTACTACGAGCAGTACTTC
V gene: TRBV28
clone size: NA
D gene: TRBD1
J gene: TRBJ2-7

CDR3 protein: CASSPRRGGASTDTQYF
CDR3 DNA: TGTGCCAGCTCACCACGGCGCGGGGGGGCTAGCACAGATACGCAGTATTTT
V gene: TRBV18
clone size: NA
D gene: TRBD2
J gene: TRBJ2-3

CDR3 protein: CASSWSGGLDEQYF
CDR3 DNA: TGTGCCAGCAGCTGGAGTGGGGGGCTTGACGAGCAGTACTTC
V gene: TRBV7-2
clone size: NA
D gene: NA
J gene: TRBJ2-7

CDR3 protein: CASSLAGGPRTGELFF
CDR3 DNA: TGTGCCAGCAGCTTAGCGGGGGGGCCGCGGACCGGGGAGCTGTTTTTT
V gene: TRBV7-7
clone size: NA
D gene: NA
J gene: TRBJ2-2

CDR3 protein: CASSYSSRTNEQFF
CDR3 DNA: TGTGCCAGCAGTTACTCGAGCCGAACGAATGAGCAGTTCTTC
V gene: TRBV6-5
clone size: NA
D gene: NA
J gene: TRBJ2-1

CDR3 protein: CASSERDSFRNEQFF
CDR3 DNA: TGCGCCAGCAGCGAACGGGACTCCTTTCGCAATGAGCAGTTCTTC
V gene: TRBV4-1
clone size: NA
D gene: NA
J gene: TRBJ2-1

CDR3 protein: CASSLPAVAFAYEQYF
CDR3 DNA: TGTGCCAGCAGTTTACCCGCGGTGGCGTTTGCCTACGAGCAGTACTTC
V gene: TRBV27
clone size: NA
D gene: NA
J gene: TRBJ2-7

CDR3 protein: CASLEGVWTEAFF
CDR3 DNA: TGCGCCAGCCTCGAGGGGGTTTGGACTGAAGCTTTCTTT
V gene: TRBV10-2
clone size: NA
D gene: NA
J gene: TRBJ1-1

CDR3 protein: CASTPGSERETQYF
CDR3 DNA: TGTGCCAGCACCCCTGGGTCGGAGCGGGAGACCCAGTACTTC
V gene: TRBV11-2
clone size: NA
D gene: NA
J gene: TRBJ2-5

CDR3 protein: CASSIGSEEPEQYF
CDR3 DNA: TGTGCCAGTAGTATAGGGTCGGAGGAACCCGAGCAGTACTTC
V gene: TRBV19
clone size: NA
D gene: NA
J gene: TRBJ2-7

CDR3 protein: CASSMDGGTYNEQFF
CDR3 DNA: TGTGCCAGTAGTATGGATGGGGGGACCTACAATGAGCAGTTCTTC
V gene: TRBV19
clone size: NA
D gene: NA
J gene: TRBJ2-1

CDR3 protein: CAWSAQGRQEGGYTF
CDR3 DNA: TGTGCCTGGAGTGCTCAAGGCCGGCAGGAAGGTGGCTACACCTTC
V gene: TRBV30
clone size: NA
D gene: NA
J gene: TRBJ1-2

CDR3 protein: CASSQPLGGNEQFF
CDR3 DNA: TGTGCCAGCAGCCAGCCCCTCGGCGGGAATGAGCAGTTCTTC
V gene: TRBV4-2
clone size: NA
D gene: NA
J gene: TRBJ2-1

CDR3 protein: CAWWGQGVYGYTF
CDR3 DNA: TGTGCCTGGTGGGGACAGGGCGTCTATGGCTACACCTTC
V gene: TRBV30
clone size: NA
D gene: TRBD1
J gene: TRBJ1-2

CDR3 protein: CASSISGGDYEQYF
CDR3 DNA: TGTGCCAGTAGTATATCCGGGGGCGATTACGAGCAGTACTTC
V gene: TRBV19
clone size: NA
D gene: NA
J gene: TRBJ2-7

CDR3 protein: CASSLDPSPADTQYF
CDR3 DNA: TGTGCCAGCAGCTTAGACCCATCGCCCGCAGATACGCAGTATTTT
V gene: TRBV11-2
clone size: NA
D gene: NA
J gene: TRBJ2-3

CDR3 protein: CASSPRGAGNSPLHF
CDR3 DNA: TGTGCCAGCTCACCACGGGGGGCAGGAAATTCACCCCTCCACTTT
V gene: TRBV18
clone size: NA
D gene: NA
J gene: TRBJ1-6

CDR3 protein: CASSRSGSGTDTQYF
CDR3 DNA: TGTGCCAGCAGCCGTAGCGGGAGTGGTACAGATACGCAGTATTTT
V gene: TRBV6-5
clone size: NA
D gene: TRBD2
J gene: TRBJ2-3

CDR3 protein: CASSTRWAINSYNEQFF
CDR3 DNA: TGTGCCAGTAGTACACGGTGGGCTATCAACTCCTACAATGAGCAGTTCTTC
V gene: TRBV19
clone size: once
D gene: NA
J gene: TRBJ2-1

CDR3 protein: CAISERDRDSTDTQYF
CDR3 DNA: TGTGCCATCAGTGAAAGGGACCGGGATAGCACAGATACGCAGTATTTT
V gene: TRBV10-3
clone size: NA
D gene: NA
J gene: TRBJ2-3

CDR3 protein: CATSDPGTSGGGNNEQFF
CDR3 DNA: TGTGCCACCAGTGACCCCGGGACTAGCGGGGGGGGAAACAATGAGCAGTTCTTC
V gene: TRBV24-1
clone size: NA
D gene: TRBD2
J gene: TRBJ2-1